This is a list of T cell receptor beta chains from one sample in a study of sequential checkpoint blockade in melanoma. This table comes from immunoSEQ multiplex PCR, and its TCRdb copy is limited to in-frame clones, with some not included. Among about 9,100 clones listed, around 79% were seen once. The sample here was CD8+ T cells sorted from blood (inferred from file names), taken from a patient given nivolumab and ipilimumab in sequence. These receptors were collected from a human donor with melanoma. CDR3s include the opening cysteine and the closing phenylalanine or tryptophan. A D gene is named only where the DNA matches it firmly. Clone size, where shown, is once, few, many, or a class for clones that have expanded.

NA	TRBV6-5	NA	TRBJ2-1	CASSNQGNYNEQFF	TGTGCCAGCAGTAATCAGGGGAACTACAATGAGCAGTTCTTC
NA	TRBV4-3	TRBD1	TRBJ2-6	CASSQEQGTGANVLTF	TGCGCCAGCAGCCAAGAACAGGGGACTGGGGCCAACGTCCTGACTTTC
NA	TRBV4-3	TRBD1	TRBJ1-1	CASSQDGQGYTEAFF	TGCGCCAGCAGCCAAGACGGACAGGGGTACACTGAAGCTTTCTTT
NA	TRBV4-1	TRBD2	TRBJ2-1	CASSQEAAGGYNEQFF	TGCGCCAGCAGCCAAGAAGCCGCGGGGGGGTACAATGAGCAGTTCTTC
few	TRBV30	NA	TRBJ2-1	CAWSSTGNEQFF	TGTGCCTGGAGTTCGACAGGCAATGAGCAGTTCTTC
few	TRBV14	NA	TRBJ2-7	CASSPQGYEQYF	TGTGCCAGCAGCCCGCAGGGGTACGAGCAGTACTTC
NA	TRBV7-7	NA	TRBJ2-1	CASSLALAPNEQFF	TGTGCTAGCAGCTTAGCCCTAGCGCCCAATGAGCAGTTCTTC
once	TRBV6-4	NA	TRBJ2-3	CASATGGDGTDTQYF	TGTGCCAGCGCCACCGGGGGAGACGGAACAGATACGCAGTATTTT
once	TRBV6-6	NA	TRBJ2-3	CASTEGGDTQYF	TGTGCCAGCACCGAGGGGGGGGATACGCAGTATTTT
NA	TRBV9	NA	TRBJ2-2	CASSVYGGAGELFF	TGTGCCAGCAGCGTATACGGGGGAGCCGGGGAGCTGTTTTTT
few	TRBV4-3	NA	TRBJ2-1	CASSQDLGGSYNEQFF	TGCGCCAGCAGCCAAGACCTCGGGGGCTCCTACAATGAGCAGTTCTTC
few	TRBV5-1	NA	TRBJ2-1	CASSLDKEGDYNEQFF	TGCGCCAGCAGCCTGGACAAGGAGGGAGACTACAATGAGCAGTTCTTC
NA	TRBV6-5	NA	TRBJ2-1	CASSPSEAGYEQFF	TGTGCCAGCAGCCCCTCAGAGGCGGGCTATGAGCAGTTCTTC
NA	TRBV19	NA	TRBJ2-3	CASSIVGGRSTDTQYF	TGTGCCAGTAGTATAGTAGGTGGGAGATCCACAGATACGCAGTATTTT
NA	TRBV19	TRBD2	TRBJ2-1	CASRSRGSGTNEQFF	TGTGCCAGTAGAAGTCGTGGTAGCGGGACCAATGAGCAGTTCTTC
few	TRBV7-2	NA	TRBJ1-2	CASSLGRGFGAYGYTF	TGTGCCAGCAGCTTAGGTCGGGGTTTTGGAGCCTATGGCTACACCTTC
few	TRBV6-6	TRBD1	TRBJ1-5	CASSSGQTVEPQHF	TGTGCCAGCAGTTCGGGACAGACCGTTGAGCCCCAGCATTTT
NA	TRBV11-3	NA	TRBJ2-6	CASSLRADLGQSRANVLTF	TGTGCCAGCAGCCTCCGGGCCGATCTCGGACAAAGTCGGGCCAACGTCCTGACTTTC
NA	TRBV10-3	TRBD1	TRBJ2-3	CAISADREVADTQYF	TGTGCCATCAGTGCGGACAGGGAGGTGGCAGATACGCAGTATTTT
NA	TRBV21-1	NA	TRBJ2-2	CASSSRVGRGAPPDTGELFF	NA